The 16 T cell receptor beta chains presented below share a single source sample, sequenced in a study of T-cell memory formation after mild COVID-19. MiXCR, applied by TCRdb to the 5' RACE reads, yields one record per CDR3 protein. The table has 150,000 or so distinct CDR3 sequences, roughly 15% seen once. Sequenced input: PBMCs or a T cell subset sorted from them (not recorded which). These receptors were obtained from an adult woman who had mild COVID-19 (a few samples of this study predate the infection). Cell type and time point are not known.

The chain recombines TRBV9 with TRBJ2-3; weak D call: TRBD1 (6 bases). The CDR3 totals 14 residues. The V gene's germline CDR1 is SGDLS and CDR2 YYNGEE. Trimming pared 0 bases from V and 3 bases from J, leaving 8 bases between. CDR3 nucleotide sequence: TGTGCCAGCAGCGTAGTGGGGGCGACAGATACGCAGTATTTT. Amino acid sequence: CASSVVGATDTQYF.

This chain links TRBV4-3 with TRBJ2-1; 13 nucleotides line up with TRBD2. Germline V lookup: CDR1 LGHNA, CDR2 YSLEER. The CDR3 spans 18 residues. V lost 0 bases to trimming and J lost 5 bases; unmatched junction nucleotides: 7. CDR3 region: CASSQEGLAGILHNEQFF. The CDR3 DNA is TGCGCCAGCAGCCAAGAGGGACTAGCGGGAATTCTCCACAATGAGCAGTTCTTC.

This clonotype was counted ten times or more. V and J are TRBV3-1 and TRBJ2-4; 8 nucleotides match TRBD2. The V gene's germline CDR1 is LGHDT and CDR2 YNNKEL (reference sequence). V was clipped by 1 base and J by 3 bases; unmatched bases: 8. The CDR3 contains 17 residues. The CDR3 region has the DNA TGTGCCAGCAGCCAAGTCGGAGAAGGGACTAGCAAAAACATTCAGTACTTC. It specifies CASSQVGEGTSKNIQYF. Looking up the rest from reference TRBV3-1 and TRBJ2-4 gives the full variable domain: DTAVSQTPKYLVTQMGNDKSIKCEQNLGHDTMYWYKQDSKKFLKIMFSYNNKELIINETVPNRFSPKSPDKAHLNLHINSLELGDSAVYFCASSQVGEGTSKNIQYFGAGTRLSVL.

Ten or more counts support this clonotype. The V call is TRBV7-8, the J call TRBJ2-7; 11 nucleotides agree with TRBD1. This CDR3 region has 17 residues. V was pared by 1 base and J by 1 base, with 6 bases of the junction left unmatched. Germline CDR1 and CDR2: SGHVS and FQNEAQ. For the CDR3, the DNA is TGTGCCAGCAGCTTAGGGACAGGGGGCCTCGATTCCTACGAGCAGTACTTC. Its protein product is CASSLGTGGLDSYEQYF.

This clonotype was recorded once. This chain uses TRBV5-1 with TRBJ2-1, with 8 bases that match TRBD1. This CDR3 comprises 15 residues. Germline assignment: CDR1 SGHRS and CDR2 YFSETQ. V trimming: 1 base; J trimming: 6 bases; junction bases outside the gene matches: 6. The CDR3 region has the DNA TGCGCCAGCAGCTTGTCGACAGGGGTAGGCAATGAGCAGTTCTTC. Its translation is CASSLSTGVGNEQFF.

In its sample, this clonotype was seen a few times. This rearrangement joins TRBV5-5 to TRBJ1-3; D call uncertain. CDR3 size: 12 residues. Looked up from germline, CDR1 is SGHKS and CDR2 is YYEKEE (reference sequence). The ends were cut back, 4 bases at V and 4 bases at J, with 6 bases in the middle. The CDR3 coding sequence is TGTGCCAGCAGCCCTGGGGGAAACACCATATATTTT. Translated: CASSPGGNTIYF.

This rearrangement joins TRBV13 to TRBJ1-5; TRBD1 might be the D (5 bases). Germline V gives CDR1 PRHDT, CDR2 FYEKMQ (reference sequence). This CDR3 comprises 14 residues. V was cut by 4 bases and J by 6 bases, with 13 bases left in between. CDR3 nucleotides: TGTGCCAGCAGCTCGGGAGGGGATAGTCAGCCCCAGCATTTT. The encoded protein is CASSSGGDSQPQHF.

The sample holds many counts of this clonotype. V gene TRBV5-1 combines with J gene TRBJ2-7; D ambiguous. From germline, CDR1 is SGHRS and CDR2 YFSETQ. The ends were cut back, 5 bases at V and 2 bases at J, with 5 bases in the middle. The length of the CDR3 is 11 residues. The CDR3 is CASSEAYEQYF. In DNA form, the CDR3 reads TGCGCCAGCAGTGAGGCCTACGAGCAGTACTTC.

This clonotype was seen a few times. The chain carries TRBV4-3 and TRBJ1-1; possible D gene TRBD1, 5 bases. CDR3 size: 12 residues. V dropped 3 bases and J dropped 14 bases, with 16 bases sitting between them. Germline V lookup: CDR1 LGHNA, CDR2 YSLEER. CDR3 bases: TGCGCCAGCAGCCAGGCTGGGGGGGTCCGCTTCTTT. This gives the protein CASSQAGGVRFF.

Concerning this clonotype itself: This could be a read error, since a much larger clone is one nucleotide away. This rearrangement joins TRBV12-3 or TRBV12-4 to TRBJ2-1; D uncertain. Trimming pared 4 bases from V and 5 bases from J, leaving 3 bases between. The CDR3 extends over 11 amino acids. CDR3 in DNA: TGTGCCAGCAGTTCAGACAATGAGCAGTTCTTC. As protein: CASSSDNEQFF.

This clonotype was detected ten times or more. The CDR3 sequence is CASSFDLYNEQFF. The CDR3 nucleotides are TGTGCCAGCAGCTTTGACCTTTACAATGAGCAGTTCTTC. The rearrangement joins TRBV5-5 to TRBJ2-1; no clear D. Germline V gene sequence: CDR1 SGHKS, CDR2 YYEKEE (reference sequence). The CDR3 extends over 13 amino acids. Trimming cost V 2 bases and J 4 bases, with 7 bases left between them.

In this sample, this clonotype turned up many times. In DNA, the CDR3 is TGTGCCAGCAGTTCAACTAGGTTGAAGTACTTC. Translating it yields CASSSTRLKYF. The chain uses TRBV12-3 or TRBV12-4 and TRBJ2-7, with D perhaps matching TRBD2 (5 bases). The CDR3 has 11 amino acids. The V end lost 4 bases, the J end lost 11 bases, and 12 bases lay between the germline ends.

V is TRBV12-3 or TRBV12-4 and J is TRBJ2-1, with TRBD2 identical over 12 bases. Germline trimming cut 5 bases from V and 6 bases from J; bases unmatched to any gene: 8. The CDR3 covers 16 residues. The CDR3 sequence is CASSPAGLAGGNEQFF. The CDR3 bases are TGTGCCAGCAGTCCCGCGGGACTAGCGGGTGGCAATGAGCAGTTCTTC.

Concerning this clonotype itself: One junction end does not reproduce the germline sequence, and a read error may be involved. V gene TRBV5-4 combines with J gene TRBJ2-7; maybe TRBD1 (7 bases). CDR1 and CDR2 (germline): SGHNT, YYREEE (reference sequence). The CDR3 is made up of 15 amino acids. DNA of the CDR3: TGTGCCAGCAGCTTGGAGGCAGGGGGGAAACAACCCGCGGACTTC. Translating gives CASSLEAGGKQPADF. Using reference TRBV5-4 and TRBJ2-7 for the parts outside the CDR3, the full variable domain is ETGVTQSPTHLIKTRGQQVTLRCSSQSGHNTVSWYQQALGQGPQFIFQYYREEENGRGNFPPRFSGLQFPNYSSELNVNALELDDSALYLCASSLEAGGKQPADFGPGTRLTVT.

The J gene is TRBJ2-1, the V gene TRBV7-2; 8 bases are shared with TRBD2. The CDR3 is 15 amino acids. With 5 bases clipped from V and 7 bases from J, the junction kept 10 bases outside the gene matches. Per germline, CDR1 SGHTA and CDR2 FQGNSA. The CDR3 region is CASSPSGSLRNEQFF. In DNA, the CDR3 is TGTGCCAGCAGCCCAAGCGGGAGTCTCCGGAATGAGCAGTTCTTC.

The J gene is TRBJ1-1, the V gene TRBV7-6, with TRBD1 identical over 7 bases. J lost 5 bases, V lost 1 base, and 7 bases had no gene match. This CDR3 contains 15 residues. In germline, CDR1 is SGHVS, CDR2 FNYEAQ. The CDR3 reads CASSLEEQGGTEAFF. In DNA form, the CDR3 reads TGTGCCAGCAGCTTAGAAGAGCAGGGGGGTACTGAAGCTTTCTTT.